The T cell receptor (beta chain) described here comes from a study of blood T cell repertoires in COVID-19. Study-level background: Sample material is recorded as cDNA or gDNA derived from T cells, B-cell-depleted T cells, or PBMCs.

In the source study's methods: Researchers report that nucleated cell counts were estimated from reference gene primer amplification. Data came from immunoSEQ multiplex PCR; TCRdb stores just in-frame clones and leaves some out. The V and J calls and clone size come from that table; D and trimming were worked out from the DNA. The table lists 93,000 or so clones, 70% to 90% of them singletons. The germline CDR1 and CDR2 sequences are SNHLY and FYNNEI. V was shortened by 3 bases and J by 0 bases, with 15 bases between the two germline ends. CDR3 size: 17 residues. This clone was found a few times. The source of this sequence is a man in his forties or fifties in a cohort sampled during active COVID-19. V and J are TRBV2 and TRBJ1-5; tentative D call: TRBD1 (5 bases). Material: peripheral blood. The CDR3 nucleotides are TGTGCCAGCAGTGATGGGAGGGGAGGGAGTAGCAATCAGCCCCAGCATTTT. It translates to CASSDGRGGSSNQPQHF.